The next 28 T cell receptor beta chains were all read from a single sample in a study of cytomegalovirus exposure and HLA in healthy donors. Researchers ran the PCR with 60 Vbeta and 13 Jbeta primers. Clones were read by immunoSEQ multiplex PCR, and TCRdb kept only the in-frame ones, dropping some. The sample contains 160,000 or so clones, 71% of which appear only once. The specimen sequenced was PBMCs. These receptor sequences come from a woman in her 30s in good health and CMV-seronegative.

The chain combines TRBV6-1 with TRBJ1-1; D remains ambiguous. Germline assignment: CDR1 MNHNS and CDR2 SASEGT. This CDR3 region has 15 residues. V lost 6 bases, J lost 0 bases, and 14 bases lay in between. CDR3 bases: TGTGCCAGCAGGGTTAACCTAGGCGTGAACACTGAAGCTTTCTTT. Residues: CASRVNLGVNTEAFF.

The rearrangement links TRBV16 to TRBJ2-1; 12 bases fit TRBD2. CDR1 KGHSY and CDR2 FQNENV come from the germline V gene. V gave up 3 bases and J gave up 13 bases; unmatched junction bases: 4. The CDR3 runs 13 residues. The CDR3 loop reads CASSQTSGRGQFF. CDR3 sequence (DNA): TGTGCCAGCAGCCAGACTAGCGGGAGAGGACAGTTCTTC.

This clone appeared a few times. This chain joins TRBV28 and TRBJ2-5; D might be TRBD2 (5 bases). This CDR3 is 16 amino acids long. V lost 4 bases and J lost 5, with 20 bases in between. CDR1 MDHEN and CDR2 SYDVKM come from the germline V gene. This CDR3 reads CASSSNPGLDQETQYF. The CDR3, as DNA: TGTGCCAGCAGTTCTAACCCCGGACTCGATCAGGAGACCCAGTACTTC.

V is TRBV27 and J is TRBJ2-1, with TRBD2 matching over 7 bases. V lost 1 base to trimming and J lost 5 bases; unmatched junction nucleotides: 5. CDR1 and CDR2 from the germline V gene are MNHEY and SMNVEV (reference sequence). CDR3 length equals 15 residues. CDR3 region: CASSLYPTSNNEQFF. Here the CDR3 DNA reads TGTGCCAGCAGTTTATACCCGACTAGCAACAATGAGCAGTTCTTC.

The J gene is TRBJ2-3, the V gene TRBV28, with D perhaps matching TRBD2 (5 bases). In germline, CDR1 is MDHEN, CDR2 SYDVKM. Trimming pared 9 bases from V and 0 bases from J, leaving 7 bases between. The CDR3 length is 12 residues. The CDR3 protein is CASSESTDTQYF. In DNA, the CDR3 is TGTGCCAGTAGCGAGAGCACAGATACGCAGTATTTT.

This chain uses TRBV11-3 with TRBJ2-1; possibly TRBD2 for D (6 bases). V dropped 5 bases and J dropped 9 bases, with 20 bases sitting between them. The CDR3 contains 15 residues. CDR1 and CDR2 (germline): SGHNT, YENEEA. DNA of the CDR3: TGTGCCAGCAGCGGGCGGGACGACAGCCCGGGTGAGCAGTTCTTC. Translating it yields CASSGRDDSPGEQFF.

The J gene is TRBJ2-1, the V gene TRBV6-5; 9 bases fit TRBD2. V was clipped by 6 bases and J by 4 bases; unmatched bases: 7. Germline CDR1 MNHEY, CDR2 SVGAGI. There are 15 residues in the CDR3. DNA for the CDR3: TGTGCCAGCAGCCCTCTAGCGGGGACATACAATGAGCAGTTCTTC. Amino acids: CASSPLAGTYNEQFF.

In its sample, this clone was seen once. This chain connects TRBV6-6 to TRBJ2-7; D gene uncertain. Trimming cost V 8 bases and J 2 bases, with 13 bases left between them. The CDR3 has 13 amino acids. Germline values: CDR1 MNHNY, CDR2 SVGAGI (reference sequence). The CDR3 loop is CASGTENTYEQYF. CDR3 bases: TGTGCCAGCGGAACGGAGAATACCTACGAGCAGTACTTC.

The chain is built from TRBV5-5 and TRBJ2-5, with D possibly matching TRBD2 (6 bases). Deletions cut 4 bases from V and 3 bases from J, with 19 bases between. In germline, CDR1 is SGHKS, CDR2 YYEKEE (reference sequence). The CDR3 covers 16 residues. The CDR3 is CASSRRAGGSEETQYF. The CDR3 coding sequence is TGTGCCAGCAGCCGTCGAGCCGGAGGGTCCGAAGAGACCCAGTACTTC.

This chain joins TRBV7-6 and TRBJ2-2, with 7 bases lining up with TRBD1. The CDR3 covers 14 residues. Germline V gene lookup returns CDR1 SGHVS and CDR2 FNYEAQ. Unmatched junction bases numbered 5, after V lost 5 bases and J lost 5 bases. The CDR3 here is CASSQQGTTGELFF. The DNA of the CDR3 is TGTGCCAGCAGCCAACAGGGGACAACCGGGGAGCTGTTTTTT.

V and J are TRBV2 and TRBJ2-7; no clear D. Germline V lookup: CDR1 SNHLY, CDR2 FYNNEI. The CDR3 runs to 15 residues. Trimming removed 2 bases from V and 4 bases from J, with 15 bases in between. This CDR3 is CASSESRQMVYEQYF. The CDR3 region has the DNA TGTGCCAGCAGTGAATCGAGGCAGATGGTATACGAGCAGTACTTC.

In this sample, this clone turned up a few times. The chain couples TRBV27 to TRBJ1-5; a weak D match, TRBD1 (5 bases). This CDR3 has 13 residues. The V gene's germline CDR1 is MNHEY and CDR2 SMNVEV (reference sequence). Trimming removed 8 bases at V and 2 bases at J, with 10 bases between. The CDR3, as DNA: TGTGCCAGCGCTCGGGGGGGCAATCAGCCCCAGCATTTT. This encodes CASARGGNQPQHF.

There are a few counts of this clone. The gene calls are TRBV6-5 and TRBJ2-7; 7 nucleotides align to TRBD1. The V gene's germline CDR1 is MNHEY and CDR2 SVGAGI. The CDR3 runs 13 residues. V lost 7 bases and J lost 3; bases outside the gene matches: 6. The CDR3 loop reads CASNPTGYYEQYF. The DNA of the CDR3 is TGTGCCAGCAACCCGACAGGGTACTACGAGCAGTACTTC.

This clone was observed a single time. This chain joins TRBV2 and TRBJ1-2, with 7 bases lining up with TRBD1. The CDR3 sequence is 14 residues long. CDR1 and CDR2 from the germline V gene are SNHLY and FYNNEI. J lost 1 base, V lost 6 bases, and 5 bases had no gene match. This CDR3 reads CASSVDRFNYGYTF. The DNA of the CDR3 is TGTGCCAGCAGCGTGGACAGGTTTAACTATGGCTACACCTTC. The whole variable domain, remainder taken from reference TRBV2 and TRBJ1-2, is EPEVTQTPSHQVTQMGQEVILRCVPISNHLYFYWYRQILGQKVEFLVSFYNNEISEKSEIFDDQFSVERPDGSNFTLKIRSTKLEDSAMYFCASSVDRFNYGYTFGSGTRLTVV.

This clone came up once. The gene calls are TRBV6-4 and TRBJ2-3, with 10 bases matching TRBD2. Germline V gene lookup returns CDR1 MRHNA and CDR2 SNTAGT. J lost 4 bases, V lost 0 bases, and 4 bases had no gene match. The CDR3 covers 16 residues. CDR3 region: CASSDSASGGPDTQYF. Here the CDR3 DNA reads TGTGCCAGCAGTGACTCGGCTAGCGGGGGACCAGATACGCAGTATTTT.

Details on this clone: Other DNA sequences from this sample encode an identical CDR3 as well. CDR3 loop: CASSFWDRGSNEQFF. The CDR3 nucleotides are TGTGCCAGCAGCTTTTGGGACAGGGGATCAAATGAGCAGTTCTTC. The V call is TRBV7-9, the J call TRBJ2-1; 10 nucleotides align to TRBD1. This CDR3 region has 15 residues. CDR1 and CDR2 (germline): SEHNR, FQNEAQ (reference sequence). The ends lost 3 bases at V and 7 bases at J; junction bases unmatched: 6. Using reference TRBV7-9 and TRBJ2-1 for the parts outside the CDR3, the full variable domain is DTGVSQNPRHKITKRGQNVTFRCDPISEHNRLYWYRQTLGQGPEFLTYFQNEAQLEKSRLLSDRFSAERPKGSFSTLEIQRTEQGDSAMYLCASSFWDRGSNEQFFGPGTRLTVL.

This clone was observed once. CDR3 coding DNA: TGCGCCTCGACCCTAGCGGGAGGTCCCTCCCCCTACGAGCAGTACTTC. Amino acids: CASTLAGGPSPYEQYF. The rearrangement joins TRBV4-1 to TRBJ2-7; 11 positions agree with TRBD2. V was pared by 11 bases and J by 2 bases, with 14 bases of the junction left unmatched. CDR1 is MGHRA, CDR2 YSYEKL, per germline. The CDR3 is made up of 16 amino acids.

Turning to this clone: The same CDR3 can be traced to other DNA sequences in this sample. The V gene is TRBV28, the J gene TRBJ2-7; 7 bases line up with TRBD2. The J segment lost 0 bases and the V segment lost 5 bases, leaving 4 bases of the junction unmatched. This CDR3 is built from 14 residues. Germline values: CDR1 MDHEN, CDR2 SYDVKM. CDR3 protein: CASSLGGSSYEQYF. The DNA of the CDR3 is TGTGCCAGCAGTCTCGGGGGGAGCTCCTACGAGCAGTACTTC.

The V and J genes are TRBV5-1 and TRBJ2-5, with 7 bases lining up with TRBD2. Germline CDR1 reads SGHRS; CDR2 reads YFSETQ. Trimming took 4 bases from V and 2 from J; bases not matched to a gene: 5. The CDR3 length is 14 residues. The CDR3 loop reads CASSPSGGQETQYF. For the CDR3, the DNA is TGCGCCAGCAGCCCTAGCGGAGGACAAGAGACCCAGTACTTC.

The V call is TRBV5-1, the J call TRBJ2-5; the D is unclear. The end of the DNA aligns better with TRBJ2-7, so the J call may be wrong. Per the germline V gene, CDR1 is SGHRS and CDR2 is YFSETQ. The length of the CDR3 is 14 residues. CDR3 residues: CASSSAQIPYEQYF. CDR3 coding DNA: TGCGCCAGCAGCTCAGCGCAGATCCCCTACGAGCAGTACTTC.

This clone was observed once. This chain links TRBV13 with TRBJ2-2, with 8 positions matching TRBD2. Germline CDR1 reads PRHDT; CDR2 reads FYEKMQ (reference sequence). With 4 bases clipped from V and 6 bases from J, the junction kept 16 bases outside the gene matches. The CDR3 spans 18 residues. The DNA of the CDR3 is TGTGCCAGCAGCTCCCTAGGGGCCGGGACTAGAGATTCCGGGGAGCTGTTTTTT. Amino acids: CASSSLGAGTRDSGELFF.

V is TRBV9 and J is TRBJ2-1, with D hard to call. Germline assignment: CDR1 SGDLS and CDR2 YYNGEE. Between the trimmed V and J ends, which lost 0 bases and 2 bases, there was a span of 12 bases. The CDR3 is made up of 16 amino acids. CDR3 region: CASSVAPSTAYNEQFF. CDR3 coding DNA: TGTGCCAGCAGCGTAGCTCCTTCCACAGCCTACAATGAGCAGTTCTTC.

This clone was counted once. The chain is built from TRBV5-1 and TRBJ2-7; possibly TRBD1 for D (6 bases). The length of the CDR3 is 14 residues. Germline assignment: CDR1 SGHRS and CDR2 YFSETQ. Trimming took off 3 bases at V and 6 bases at J, with 16 bases between the two ends. CDR3 nucleotide sequence: TGCGCCAGCAGCTCACGGACAGTCAAGGCCGAGCAGTACTTC. Translation gives CASSSRTVKAEQYF.

CDR3 protein: CASSIEQGGKLFF. CDR3 nucleotides: TGTGCCAGTAGTATAGAACAGGGCGGAAAACTGTTTTTT. This chain uses TRBV19 with TRBJ1-4; tentative D call: TRBD1 (6 bases). The V gene lost 0 bases and the J gene lost 10 bases, with 9 bases spanning the gap. Looked up from germline, CDR1 is LNHDA and CDR2 is SQIVND (reference sequence). CDR3 length equals 13 residues.

The rearrangement joins TRBV7-2 to TRBJ1-2; 8 bases align to TRBD1. The trim removed 5 bases at V and 2 bases at J, leaving 4 bases unmatched. CDR3 length: 14 residues. Germline CDR1 and CDR2: SGHTA and FQGNSA. CDR3 loop: CASSTRQGNYGYTF. CDR3 sequence (DNA): TGTGCCAGCAGCACCCGACAGGGGAACTATGGCTACACCTTC.

This clone was picked up one time. This sequence joins TRBV27 and TRBJ1-1; 9 bases fit TRBD1. The V gene end was trimmed by 5 bases and the J gene end by 3 bases; junction bases not matched to a gene: 4. The V gene's germline CDR1 is MNHEY and CDR2 SMNVEV (reference sequence). The CDR3 covers 14 residues. CDR3 residues: CASSRDRDYTEAFF. CDR3 DNA: TGTGCCAGCAGTCGGGACAGGGATTACACTGAAGCTTTCTTT.

The chain couples TRBV6-6 to TRBJ1-2; 8 nucleotides align to TRBD1. Losses at the gene ends were 6 bases for V and 6 bases for J; bases not matched to a gene: 6. The CDR3 sequence is 13 residues long. The germline gives CDR1 MNHNY, CDR2 SVGAGI (reference sequence). The CDR3 spells CASRGQGGDGYTF. The CDR3 DNA is TGTGCCAGCAGAGGACAGGGAGGAGATGGCTACACCTTC.

V and J are TRBV28 and TRBJ2-7; TRBD2 is a possible D gene (6 bases). This CDR3 is built from 13 residues. CDR1 is MDHEN and CDR2 is SYDVKM in the germline V gene. V was cut by 7 bases and J by 0 bases, with 10 bases left in between. This CDR3 is CASKEGTSYEQYF. In DNA form, the CDR3 reads TGTGCCAGCAAGGAGGGAACCTCCTACGAGCAGTACTTC.